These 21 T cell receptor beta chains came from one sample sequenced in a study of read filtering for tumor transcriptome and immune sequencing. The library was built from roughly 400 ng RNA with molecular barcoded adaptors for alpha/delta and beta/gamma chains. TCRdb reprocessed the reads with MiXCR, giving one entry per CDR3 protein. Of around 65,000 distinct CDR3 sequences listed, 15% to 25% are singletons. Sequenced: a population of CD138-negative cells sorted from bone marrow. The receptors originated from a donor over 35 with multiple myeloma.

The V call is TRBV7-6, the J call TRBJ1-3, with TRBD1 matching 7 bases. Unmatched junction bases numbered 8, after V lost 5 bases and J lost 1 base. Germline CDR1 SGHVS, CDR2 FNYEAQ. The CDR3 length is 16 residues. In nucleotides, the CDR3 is TGTGCCAGCAGCGAGGGGACAGTGCTTTCTGGAAACACCATATATTTT. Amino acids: CASSEGTVLSGNTIYF. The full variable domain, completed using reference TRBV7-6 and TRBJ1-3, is GAGVSQSPRYKVTKRGQDVALRCDPISGHVSLYWYRQALGQGPEFLTYFNYEAQQDKSGLPNDRFSAERPEGSISTLTIQRTEQRDSAMYRCASSEGTVLSGNTIYFGEGSWLTVV.

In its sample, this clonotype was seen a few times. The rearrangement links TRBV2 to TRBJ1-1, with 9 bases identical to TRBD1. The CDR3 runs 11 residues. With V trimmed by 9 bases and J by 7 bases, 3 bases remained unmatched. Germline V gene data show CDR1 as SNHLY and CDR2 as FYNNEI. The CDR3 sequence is CASGTGYEAFF. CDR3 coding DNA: TGTGCCAGTGGGACAGGGTATGAAGCTTTCTTT.

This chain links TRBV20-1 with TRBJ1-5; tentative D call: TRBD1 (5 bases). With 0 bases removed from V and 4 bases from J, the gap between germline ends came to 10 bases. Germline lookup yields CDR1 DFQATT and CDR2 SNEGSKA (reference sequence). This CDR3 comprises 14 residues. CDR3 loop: CSARDPRVNQPQHF. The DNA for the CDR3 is TGCAGTGCTAGAGATCCCAGGGTTAATCAGCCCCAGCATTTT.

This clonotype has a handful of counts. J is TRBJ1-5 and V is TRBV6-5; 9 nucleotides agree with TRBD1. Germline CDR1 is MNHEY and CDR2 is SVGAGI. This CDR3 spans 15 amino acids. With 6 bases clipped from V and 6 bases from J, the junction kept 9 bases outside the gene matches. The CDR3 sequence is CASSQTGGEGQPQHF. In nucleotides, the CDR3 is TGTGCCAGCAGCCAAACAGGGGGCGAAGGTCAGCCCCAGCATTTT.

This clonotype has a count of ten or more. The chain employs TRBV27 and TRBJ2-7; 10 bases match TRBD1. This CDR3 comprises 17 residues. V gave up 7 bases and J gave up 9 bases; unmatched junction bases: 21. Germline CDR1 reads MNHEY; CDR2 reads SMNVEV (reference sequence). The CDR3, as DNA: TGTGCCAGCACCCAATATGGGTCCGGGACAGGGGTTTTGGGGCAGTACTTC. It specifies CASTQYGSGTGVLGQYF.

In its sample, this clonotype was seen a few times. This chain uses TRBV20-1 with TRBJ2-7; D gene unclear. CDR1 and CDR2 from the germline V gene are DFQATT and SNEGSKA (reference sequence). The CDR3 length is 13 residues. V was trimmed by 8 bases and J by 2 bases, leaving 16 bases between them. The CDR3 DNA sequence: TGCAGTTACGAAGCGACTGAAACCTACGAGCAGTACTTC. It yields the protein CSYEATETYEQYF.

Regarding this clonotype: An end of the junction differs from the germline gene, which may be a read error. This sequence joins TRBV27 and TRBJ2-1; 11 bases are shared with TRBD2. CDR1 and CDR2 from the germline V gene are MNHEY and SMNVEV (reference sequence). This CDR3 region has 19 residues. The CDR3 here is CAMKKEGLADRTSCNEQFF. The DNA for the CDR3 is TGTGCCATGAAGAAAGAGGGACTAGCGGATAGAACCTCCTGCAATGAGCAGTTCTTC.

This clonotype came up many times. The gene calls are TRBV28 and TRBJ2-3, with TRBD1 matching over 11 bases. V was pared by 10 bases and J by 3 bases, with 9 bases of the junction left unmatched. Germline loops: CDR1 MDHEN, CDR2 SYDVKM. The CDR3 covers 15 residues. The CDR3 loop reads CATLRDRGLTDTQYF. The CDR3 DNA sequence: TGTGCCACCCTCCGGGACAGGGGGTTGACAGATACGCAGTATTTT. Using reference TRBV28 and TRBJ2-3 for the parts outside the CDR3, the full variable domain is DVKVTQSSRYLVKRTGEKVFLECVQDMDHENMFWYRQDPGLGLRLIYFSYDVKMKEKGDIPEGYSVSREKKERFSLILESASTNQTSMYLCATLRDRGLTDTQYFGPGTRLTVL.

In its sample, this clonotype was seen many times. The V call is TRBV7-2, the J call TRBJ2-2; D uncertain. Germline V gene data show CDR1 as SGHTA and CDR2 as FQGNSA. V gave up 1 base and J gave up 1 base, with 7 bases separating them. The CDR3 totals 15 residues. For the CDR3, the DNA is TGTGCCAGCAGCTTAGTCTTCGGGAACACCGGGGAGCTGTTTTTT. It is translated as CASSLVFGNTGELFF.

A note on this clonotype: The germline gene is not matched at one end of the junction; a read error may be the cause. This CDR3 reads CTSSLISAGKETQYF. CDR3 DNA sequence: TGTACCAGCAGTTTAATCTCAGCGGGGAAAGAGACCCAGTACTTC. The chain employs TRBV28 and TRBJ2-5; 7 nucleotides line up with TRBD2. Germline-derived CDR1 and CDR2 are MDHEN and SYDVKM. There are 15 residues in the CDR3. The full variable domain, in which reference TRBV28 and TRBJ2-5 provide the parts outside the CDR3, is DVKVTQSSRYLVKRTGEKVFLECVQDMDHENMFWYRQDPGLGLRLIYFSYDVKMKEKGDIPEGYSVSREKKERFSLILESASTNQTSMYLCTSSLISAGKETQYFGPGTRLLVL.

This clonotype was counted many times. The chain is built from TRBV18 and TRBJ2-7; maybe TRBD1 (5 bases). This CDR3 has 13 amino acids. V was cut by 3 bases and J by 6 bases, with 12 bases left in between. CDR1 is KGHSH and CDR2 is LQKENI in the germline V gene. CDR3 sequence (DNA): TGTGCCAGCTCACCTACAGGAGACGGCGAGCAGTACTTC. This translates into CASSPTGDGEQYF.

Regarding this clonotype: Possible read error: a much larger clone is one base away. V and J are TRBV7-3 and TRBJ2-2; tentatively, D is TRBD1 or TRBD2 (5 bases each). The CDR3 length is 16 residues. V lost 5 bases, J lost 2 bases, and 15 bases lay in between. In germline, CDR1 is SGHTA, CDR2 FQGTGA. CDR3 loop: CASSPSGTINTGELFF. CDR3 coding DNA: TGTGCCAGCAGCCCATCCGGGACCATAAACACCGGGGAGCTGTTTTTT.

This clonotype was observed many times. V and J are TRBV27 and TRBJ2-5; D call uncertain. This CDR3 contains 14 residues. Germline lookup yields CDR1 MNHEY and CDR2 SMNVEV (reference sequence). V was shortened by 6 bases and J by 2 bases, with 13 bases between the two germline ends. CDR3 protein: CASSPWISQETQYF. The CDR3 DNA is TGTGCCAGCAGCCCCTGGATAAGTCAAGAGACCCAGTACTTC.

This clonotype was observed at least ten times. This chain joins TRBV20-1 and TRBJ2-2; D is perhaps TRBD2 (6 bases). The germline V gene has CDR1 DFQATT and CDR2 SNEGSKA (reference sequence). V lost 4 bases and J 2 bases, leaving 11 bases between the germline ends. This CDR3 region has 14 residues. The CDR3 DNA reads TGCAGTGCTAAAGGAGGGGTAAACACCGGGGAGCTGTTTTTT. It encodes CSAKGGVNTGELFF.

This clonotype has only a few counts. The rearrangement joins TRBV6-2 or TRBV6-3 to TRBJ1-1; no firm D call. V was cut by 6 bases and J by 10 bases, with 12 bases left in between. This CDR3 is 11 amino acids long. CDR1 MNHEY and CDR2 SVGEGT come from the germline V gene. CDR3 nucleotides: TGTGCCAGCAGCTCGGAGTTGGGAGCTTTCTTT. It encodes CASSSELGAFF.

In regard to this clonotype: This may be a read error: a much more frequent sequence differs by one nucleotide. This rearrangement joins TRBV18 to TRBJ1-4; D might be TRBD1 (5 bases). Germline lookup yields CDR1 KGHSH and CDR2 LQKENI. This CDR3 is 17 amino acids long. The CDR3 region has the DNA TGTGCCAGCCCACCACCGACCAATCGGGCAGGGAATGAAAAACTGTTTTTT. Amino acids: CASPPPTNRAGNEKLFF.

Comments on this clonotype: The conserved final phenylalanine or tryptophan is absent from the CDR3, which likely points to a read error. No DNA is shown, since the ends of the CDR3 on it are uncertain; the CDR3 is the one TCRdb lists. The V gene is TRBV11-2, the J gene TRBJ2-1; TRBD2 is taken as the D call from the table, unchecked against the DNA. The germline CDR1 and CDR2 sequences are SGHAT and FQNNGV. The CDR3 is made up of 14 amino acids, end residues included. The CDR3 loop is CASNLDLVGGKSFL.

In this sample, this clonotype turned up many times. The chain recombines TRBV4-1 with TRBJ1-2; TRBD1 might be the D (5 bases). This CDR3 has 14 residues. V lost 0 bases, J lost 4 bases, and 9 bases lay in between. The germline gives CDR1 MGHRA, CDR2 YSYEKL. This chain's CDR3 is CASSQEGQIYGYTF. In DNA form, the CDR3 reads TGCGCCAGCAGCCAAGAGGGGCAGATCTATGGCTACACCTTC.

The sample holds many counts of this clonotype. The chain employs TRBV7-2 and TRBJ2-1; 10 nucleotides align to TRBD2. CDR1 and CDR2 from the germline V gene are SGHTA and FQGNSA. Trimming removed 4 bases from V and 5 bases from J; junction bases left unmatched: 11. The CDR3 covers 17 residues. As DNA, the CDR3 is TGTGCCAGCAGCTGGGCCCCAACTAGCGGGGTCCACAATGAGCAGTTCTTC. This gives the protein CASSWAPTSGVHNEQFF.

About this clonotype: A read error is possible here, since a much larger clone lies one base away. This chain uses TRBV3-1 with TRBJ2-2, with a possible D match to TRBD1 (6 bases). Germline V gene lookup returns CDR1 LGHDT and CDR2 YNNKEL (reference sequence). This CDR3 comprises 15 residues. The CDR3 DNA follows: TGTGTCAGCAGCCAAGGACAGAGGTTGGCCGGGGAGCTGTTTTTT. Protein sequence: CVSSQGQRLAGELFF.

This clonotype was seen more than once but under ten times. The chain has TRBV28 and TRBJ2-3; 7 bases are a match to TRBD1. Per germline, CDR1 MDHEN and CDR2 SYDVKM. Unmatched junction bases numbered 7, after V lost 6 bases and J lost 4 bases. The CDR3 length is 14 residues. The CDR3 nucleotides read TGTGCCAGCAGAAGACAGGGAGAGGCAGATACGCAGTATTTT. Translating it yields CASRRQGEADTQYF.